The rows below give T cell receptor beta chains drawn from one sample of a study of identical twins. TCRdb reprocessed the 5' RACE reads via MiXCR and lists one record per CDR3 protein. The sample carries 250,000 to 300,000 distinct CDR3 sequences, about 8% recorded once. Separately, the same data were catalogued under a study of yellow fever vaccine responses in identical twins.

The sequenced sample was CD8+ T cells sorted from blood. Receptors were obtained from a woman under 30 in good health. Each CDR3 is given with its conserved first and last residue. A D gene is named only where the DNA matches it firmly. The size entry is marked missing in some rows and otherwise reads once, few, many or a size class.

J,length,V,size,D,CDR3,DNA
TRBJ2-7,14,TRBV10-3,many,NA,CAITAARSSYEQYF,TGTGCCATCACAGCCGCGAGGAGCTCCTACGAGCAGTACTTC
TRBJ2-2,15,TRBV4-2,NA,TRBD2,CASSQDSTTSWELFF,TGTGCCAGCAGCCAAGATAGTACGACTAGCTGGGAGCTGTTTTTT
TRBJ2-7,13,TRBV27,few,NA,CASSLPGRYEQYF,TGTGCCAGCAGTTTACCAGGGAGGTACGAGCAGTACTTC
TRBJ2-3,14,TRBV15,NA,NA,CATSRGGLQDTQYF,TGTGCCACCTCCAGGGGGGGCCTCCAAGATACGCAGTATTTT
TRBJ2-3,13,TRBV6-1,few,NA,CACRRAPTDTQYF,TGTGCCTGCCGGCGGGCCCCCACAGATACGCAGTATTTT
TRBJ2-2,13,TRBV9,NA,NA,CASSYANTGELFF,TGTGCCAGCAGCTATGCGAACACCGGGGAGCTGTTTTTT
TRBJ2-5,15,TRBV6-2/TRBV6-3,few,NA,CATTVDFAPVETQYF,TGTGCCACCACCGTCGACTTTGCGCCGGTGGAGACCCAGTACTTC
TRBJ2-3,17,TRBV6-5,NA,NA,CASSYLSVGISTDTQYF,TGTGCCAGCAGTTACCTATCCGTGGGCATTAGCACAGATACGCAGTATTTT
TRBJ2-1,14,TRBV9,NA,NA,CASSPPGGSNEQFF,TGTGCCAGCAGCCCCCCTGGGGGAAGCAATGAGCAGTTCTTC
TRBJ2-7,14,TRBV7-6,many,TRBD1,CASSPPGTGYEQYF,TGTGCCAGCAGCCCACCCGGGACAGGCTACGAGCAGTACTTC
TRBJ2-1,16,TRBV6-1,few,TRBD2,CASSEIGTSSYNEQFF,TGTGCCAGCAGTGAAATAGGGACTAGCTCCTACAATGAGCAGTTCTTC
TRBJ2-3,15,TRBV5-1,many,TRBD1,CASSLGQGYTDTQYF,TGCGCCAGCAGCTTGGGACAGGGGTACACAGATACGCAGTATTTT
TRBJ2-7,10,TRBV6-7,many,NA,CASSYNDGYF,TGTGCCAGCAGTTACAATGACGGGTACTTC
TRBJ2-3,15,TRBV27,few,TRBD2,CASSESSGRTDTQYF,TGTGCCAGCAGTGAAAGTAGCGGGAGAACAGATACGCAGTATTTT
TRBJ2-1,12,TRBV7-9,few,NA,CASSPRAGEQFF,TGTGCCAGCAGCCCCAGAGCTGGTGAGCAGTTCTTC
TRBJ2-5,15,TRBV3-1,many,TRBD1,CASSQVWTGEETQYF,TGTGCCAGCAGCCAAGTCTGGACAGGGGAAGAGACCCAGTACTTC
TRBJ2-1,16,TRBV11-2,NA,TRBD2,CASSSGVGLADNEQFF,TGTGCCAGCAGCTCAGGGGTTGGACTAGCGGACAATGAGCAGTTCTTC
TRBJ2-1,15,TRBV6-2/TRBV6-3,NA,TRBD2,CASRNRLAGRNEQFF,TGTGCCAGCAGGAACAGACTAGCGGGGCGAAATGAGCAGTTCTTC
TRBJ1-1,15,TRBV5-6,many,NA,CASSLGHNMNTEAFF,TGTGCCAGCAGCTTGGGGCACAACATGAACACTGAAGCTTTCTTT